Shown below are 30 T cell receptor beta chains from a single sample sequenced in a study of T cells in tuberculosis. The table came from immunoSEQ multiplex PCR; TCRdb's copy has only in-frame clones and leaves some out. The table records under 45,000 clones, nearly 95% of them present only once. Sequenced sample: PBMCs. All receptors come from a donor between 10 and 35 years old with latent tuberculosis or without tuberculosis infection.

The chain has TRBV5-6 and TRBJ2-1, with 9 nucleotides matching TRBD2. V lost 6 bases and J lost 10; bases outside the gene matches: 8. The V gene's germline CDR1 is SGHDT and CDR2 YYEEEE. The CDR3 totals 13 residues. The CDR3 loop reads CASTTGTSSEQFF. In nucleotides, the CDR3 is TGTGCCAGCACCACCGGGACTAGCTCCGAGCAGTTCTTC.

Here the CDR3 DNA reads TGTGCCAGCACCCCGACGGGGGGAGATAACTATGGCTACACCTTC. Its translation is CASTPTGGDNYGYTF. V and J are TRBV7-2 and TRBJ1-2; maybe TRBD1 (5 bases). The V end lost 7 bases, the J end lost 1 base, and 16 bases lay between the germline ends. The length of the CDR3 is 15 residues. In germline, CDR1 is SGHTA, CDR2 FQGNSA.

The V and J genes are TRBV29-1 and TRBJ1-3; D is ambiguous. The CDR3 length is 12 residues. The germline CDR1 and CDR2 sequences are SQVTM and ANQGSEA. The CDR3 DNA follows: TGCGGATACCGGGAAACTGGAAACACCATATATTTT. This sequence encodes CGYRETGNTIYF.

CDR3 in amino acids: CASETGHYGYTF. CDR3 in DNA: TGTGCCAGCGAAACAGGGCACTATGGCTACACCTTC. This chain connects TRBV28 to TRBJ1-2, with D possibly TRBD1 on 6 matching bases. From germline, CDR1 is MDHEN and CDR2 SYDVKM. V lost 8 bases and J 3 bases, leaving 10 bases between the germline ends. There are 12 residues in the CDR3.

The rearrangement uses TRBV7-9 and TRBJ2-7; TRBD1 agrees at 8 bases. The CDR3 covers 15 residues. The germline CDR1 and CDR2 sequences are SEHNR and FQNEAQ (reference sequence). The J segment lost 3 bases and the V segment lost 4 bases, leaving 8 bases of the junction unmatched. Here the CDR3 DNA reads TGTGCCAGCAGCTCAGGGGGCGTGAATAACTACGAGCAGTACTTC. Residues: CASSSGGVNNYEQYF.

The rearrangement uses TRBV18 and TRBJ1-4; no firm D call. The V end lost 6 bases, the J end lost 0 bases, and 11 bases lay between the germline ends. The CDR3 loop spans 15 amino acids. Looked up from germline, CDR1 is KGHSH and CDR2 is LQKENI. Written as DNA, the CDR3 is TGTGCCAGCTCTCCCTCGGTGTCAACTAATGAAAAACTGTTTTTT. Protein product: CASSPSVSTNEKLFF.

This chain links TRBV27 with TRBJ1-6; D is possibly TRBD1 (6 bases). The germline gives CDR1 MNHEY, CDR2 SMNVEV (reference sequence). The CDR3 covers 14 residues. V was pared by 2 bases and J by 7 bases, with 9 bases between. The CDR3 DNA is TGTGCCAGCAGTTTAGACAGGAAAAATTCACCCCTCCACTTT. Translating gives CASSLDRKNSPLHF.

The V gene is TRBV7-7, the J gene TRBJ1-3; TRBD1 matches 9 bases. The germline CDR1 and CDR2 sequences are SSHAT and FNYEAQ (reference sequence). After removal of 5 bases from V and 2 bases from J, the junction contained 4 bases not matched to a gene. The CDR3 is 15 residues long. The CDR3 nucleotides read TGTGCCAGCAGCCTGGGACAGGGAGCTGGAAACACCATATATTTT. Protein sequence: CASSLGQGAGNTIYF.

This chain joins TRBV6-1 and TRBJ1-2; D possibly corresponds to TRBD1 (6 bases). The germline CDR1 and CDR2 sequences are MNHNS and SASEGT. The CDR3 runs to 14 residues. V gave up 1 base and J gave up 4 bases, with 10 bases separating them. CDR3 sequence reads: CASSEVGQLYGYTF. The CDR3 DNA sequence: TGTGCCAGCAGTGAAGTCGGACAGCTCTATGGCTACACCTTC.

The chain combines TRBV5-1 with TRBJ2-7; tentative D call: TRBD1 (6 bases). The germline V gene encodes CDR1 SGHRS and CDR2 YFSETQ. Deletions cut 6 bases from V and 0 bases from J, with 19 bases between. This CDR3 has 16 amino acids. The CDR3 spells CASTAGVRGGSYEQYF. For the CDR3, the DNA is TGCGCCAGCACCGCTGGGGTCAGGGGCGGCTCCTACGAGCAGTACTTC. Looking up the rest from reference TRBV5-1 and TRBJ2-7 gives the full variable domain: KAGVTQTPRYLIKTRGQQVTLSCSPISGHRSVSWYQQTPGQGLQFLFEYFSETQRNKGNFPGRFSGRQFSNSRSEMNVSTLELGDSALYLCASTAGVRGGSYEQYFGPGTRLTVT.

Written as DNA, the CDR3 is TGTGCCAGCAGTGACTCTTCTAGCGGGGGATCGTACGAGCAGTACTTC. Protein product: CASSDSSSGGSYEQYF. This chain links TRBV6-4 with TRBJ2-7, with 10 bases matching TRBD2. CDR1 is MRHNA, CDR2 SNTAGT, per germline. CDR3 size: 16 residues. V lost 0 bases and J lost 4; bases outside the gene matches: 6.

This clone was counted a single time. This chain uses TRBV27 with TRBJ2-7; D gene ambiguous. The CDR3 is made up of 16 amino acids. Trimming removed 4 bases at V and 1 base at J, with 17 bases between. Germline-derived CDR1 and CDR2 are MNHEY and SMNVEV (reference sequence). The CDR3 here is CASSSPSGRSSYEQYF. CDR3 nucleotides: TGTGCCAGCAGTTCTCCCTCGGGTAGGTCATCCTACGAGCAGTACTTC.

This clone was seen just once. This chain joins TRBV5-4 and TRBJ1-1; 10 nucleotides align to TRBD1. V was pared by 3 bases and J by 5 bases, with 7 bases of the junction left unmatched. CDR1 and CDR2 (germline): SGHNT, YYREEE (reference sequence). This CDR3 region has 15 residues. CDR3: CASSWDRDRGTEAFF. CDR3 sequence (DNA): TGTGCCAGCAGCTGGGACCGGGACAGGGGAACTGAAGCTTTCTTT.

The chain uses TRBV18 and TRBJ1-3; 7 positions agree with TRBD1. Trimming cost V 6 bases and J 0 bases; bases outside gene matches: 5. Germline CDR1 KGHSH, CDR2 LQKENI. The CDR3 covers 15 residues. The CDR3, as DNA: TGTGCCAGCTCGCGGGGACAGACCTCTGGAAACACCATATATTTT. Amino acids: CASSRGQTSGNTIYF.

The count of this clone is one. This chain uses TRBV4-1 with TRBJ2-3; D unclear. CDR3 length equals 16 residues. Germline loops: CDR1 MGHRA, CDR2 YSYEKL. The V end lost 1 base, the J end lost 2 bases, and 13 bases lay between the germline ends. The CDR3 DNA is TGCGCCAGCAGCCAAGCCCTCTCGCCAGTCACAGATACGCAGTATTTT. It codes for CASSQALSPVTDTQYF.

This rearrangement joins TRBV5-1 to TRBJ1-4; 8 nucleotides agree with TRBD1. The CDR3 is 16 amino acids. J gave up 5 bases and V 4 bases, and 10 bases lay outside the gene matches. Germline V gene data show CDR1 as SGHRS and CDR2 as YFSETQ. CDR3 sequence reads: CASSPPVTGGNEKLFF. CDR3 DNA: TGCGCCAGCAGCCCCCCCGTTACAGGGGGAAATGAAAAACTGTTTTTT.

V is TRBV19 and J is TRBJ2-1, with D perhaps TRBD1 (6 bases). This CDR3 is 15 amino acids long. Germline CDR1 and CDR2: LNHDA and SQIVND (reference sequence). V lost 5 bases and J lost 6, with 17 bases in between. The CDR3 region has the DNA TGTGCCAGTAGTGAACGCGCGGACAGTTTCAATGAGCAGTTCTTC. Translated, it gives CASSERADSFNEQFF. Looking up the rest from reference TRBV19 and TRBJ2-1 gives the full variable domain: DGGITQSPKYLFRKEGQNVTLSCEQNLNHDAMYWYRQDPGQGLRLIYYSQIVNDFQKGDIAEGYSVSREKKESFPLTVTSAQKNPTAFYLCASSERADSFNEQFFGPGTRLTVL.

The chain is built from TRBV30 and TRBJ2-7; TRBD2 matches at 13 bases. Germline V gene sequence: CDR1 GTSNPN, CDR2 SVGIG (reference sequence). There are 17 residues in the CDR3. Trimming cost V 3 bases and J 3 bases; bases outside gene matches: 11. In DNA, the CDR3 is TGTGCCTGGAGCGGGACTAGCGGGGATAGTTTCCACTACGAGCAGTACTTC. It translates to CAWSGTSGDSFHYEQYF.

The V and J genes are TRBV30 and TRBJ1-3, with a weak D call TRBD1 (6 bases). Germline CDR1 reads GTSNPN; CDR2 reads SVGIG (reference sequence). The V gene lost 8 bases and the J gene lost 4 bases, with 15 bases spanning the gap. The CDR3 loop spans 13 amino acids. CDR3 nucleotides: TGTGCCGGAAACAGGGATACGGGAAACACCATATATTTT. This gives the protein CAGNRDTGNTIYF.

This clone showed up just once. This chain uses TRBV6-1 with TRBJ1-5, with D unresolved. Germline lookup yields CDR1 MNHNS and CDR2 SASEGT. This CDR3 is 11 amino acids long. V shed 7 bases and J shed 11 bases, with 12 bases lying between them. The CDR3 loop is CASNSPQAQHF. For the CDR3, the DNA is TGTGCCAGCAACTCGCCCCAAGCCCAGCATTTT.

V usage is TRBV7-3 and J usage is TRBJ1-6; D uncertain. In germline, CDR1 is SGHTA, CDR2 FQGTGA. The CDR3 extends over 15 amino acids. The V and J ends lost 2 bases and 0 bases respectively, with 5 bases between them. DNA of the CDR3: TGTGCCAGCAGCTTAGGCAGCTCCTATAATTCACCCCTCCACTTT. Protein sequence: CASSLGSSYNSPLHF.

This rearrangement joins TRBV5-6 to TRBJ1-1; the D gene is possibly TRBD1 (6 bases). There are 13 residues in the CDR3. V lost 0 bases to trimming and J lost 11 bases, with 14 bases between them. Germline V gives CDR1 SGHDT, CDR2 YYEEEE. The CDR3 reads CASSLAGTQGAFF. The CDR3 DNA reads TGTGCCAGCAGCTTGGCAGGGACCCAGGGGGCTTTCTTT. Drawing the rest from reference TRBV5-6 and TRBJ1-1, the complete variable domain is DAGVTQSPTHLIKTRGQQVTLRCSPKSGHDTVSWYQQALGQGPQFIFQYYEEEERQRGNFPDRFSGHQFPNYSSELNVNALLLGDSALYLCASSLAGTQGAFFGQGTRLTVV.

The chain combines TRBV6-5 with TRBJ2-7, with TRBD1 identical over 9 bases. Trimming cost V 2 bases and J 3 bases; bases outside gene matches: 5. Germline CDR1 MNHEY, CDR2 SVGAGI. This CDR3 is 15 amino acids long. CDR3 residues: CASSYDMGQGYEQYF. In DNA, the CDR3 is TGTGCCAGCAGTTACGACATGGGACAGGGCTACGAGCAGTACTTC.

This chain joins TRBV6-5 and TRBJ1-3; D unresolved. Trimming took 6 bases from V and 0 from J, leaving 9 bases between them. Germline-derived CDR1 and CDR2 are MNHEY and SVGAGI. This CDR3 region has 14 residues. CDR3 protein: CASSPGISGNTIYF. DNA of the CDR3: TGTGCCAGCAGCCCCGGGATCTCTGGAAACACCATATATTTT.

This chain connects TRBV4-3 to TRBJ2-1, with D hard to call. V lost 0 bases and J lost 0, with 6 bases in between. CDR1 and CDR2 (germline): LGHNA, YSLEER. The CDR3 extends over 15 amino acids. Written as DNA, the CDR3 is TGCGCCAGCAGCCAAGAACGGTACTCCTACAATGAGCAGTTCTTC. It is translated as CASSQERYSYNEQFF.

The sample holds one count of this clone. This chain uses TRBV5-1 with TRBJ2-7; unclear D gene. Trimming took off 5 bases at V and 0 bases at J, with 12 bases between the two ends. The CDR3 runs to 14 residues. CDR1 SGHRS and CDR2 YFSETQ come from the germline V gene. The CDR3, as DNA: TGCGCCAGCAGTCTTACAGTGAGCTCCTACGAGCAGTACTTC. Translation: CASSLTVSSYEQYF.

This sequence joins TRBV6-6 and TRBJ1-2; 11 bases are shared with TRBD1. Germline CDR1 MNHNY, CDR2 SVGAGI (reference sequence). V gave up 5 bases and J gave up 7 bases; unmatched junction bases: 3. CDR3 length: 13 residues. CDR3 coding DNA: TGTGCCAGCAGTCCCGGGACAGGGGGTGGCTACACCTTC. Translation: CASSPGTGGGYTF.

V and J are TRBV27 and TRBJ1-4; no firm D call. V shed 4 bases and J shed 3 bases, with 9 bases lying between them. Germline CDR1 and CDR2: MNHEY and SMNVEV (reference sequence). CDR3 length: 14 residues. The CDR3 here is CASSSGPANEKLFF. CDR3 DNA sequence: TGTGCCAGCAGTTCTGGGCCAGCTAATGAAAAACTGTTTTTT.

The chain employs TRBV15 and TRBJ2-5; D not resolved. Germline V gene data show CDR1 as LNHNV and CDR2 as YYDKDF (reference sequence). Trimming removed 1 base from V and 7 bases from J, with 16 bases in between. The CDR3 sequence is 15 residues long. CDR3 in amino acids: CATSRAIDTTATQYF. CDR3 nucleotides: TGTGCCACCAGCAGAGCCATCGACACCACCGCGACCCAGTACTTC.

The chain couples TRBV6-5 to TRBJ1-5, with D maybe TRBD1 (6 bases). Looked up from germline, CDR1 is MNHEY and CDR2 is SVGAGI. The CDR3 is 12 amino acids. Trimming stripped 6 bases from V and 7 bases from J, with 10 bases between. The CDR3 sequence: CASRTTGQPQHF. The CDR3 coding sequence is TGTGCCAGCAGGACGACAGGACAGCCCCAGCATTTT.